The rows below give T cell receptor beta chains drawn from one sample of a study of blood T cell repertoires in COVID-19. The assay was immunoSEQ multiplex PCR, and TCRdb's table has in-frame clones only and misses some. The data hold roughly 140,000 clones, with 88% observed a single time. The sample taken for sequencing was PBMCs or T cells enriched from blood (not recorded which). Receptors were obtained from a woman aged 25 to 45 with acute COVID-19. Both conserved end residues are part of each CDR3. Fields, in order: J gene, V gene, D gene, clone size, CDR3 protein, CDR3 DNA. The D gene is left open where the match is weak. Rows give clone size only sometimes, using once, few, many, or a class for an expanded clone.

J: TRBJ2-7; V: TRBV4-1; D: TRBD2; size: .; CDR3: CASSQAGGGYEQYF; DNA: TGCGCCAGCAGCCAAGCGGGAGGAGGCTACGAGCAGTACTTC
J: TRBJ2-7; V: TRBV27; D: TRBD1; size: .; CDR3: CASSFLRGQGYEQYF; DNA: TGTGCCAGCAGTTTTCTCAGGGGGCAGGGATACGAGCAGTACTTC
J: TRBJ1-5; V: TRBV19; D: .; size: .; CDR3: CASSKGSQPQHF; DNA: TGTGCCAGTAGTAAAGGGAGTCAGCCCCAGCATTTT
J: TRBJ1-2; V: TRBV4-1; D: TRBD1; size: .; CDR3: CASSQAGGNYGYTF; DNA: TGCGCCAGCAGCCAAGCAGGGGGGAACTATGGCTACACCTTC
J: TRBJ1-4; V: TRBV15; D: .; size: .; CDR3: CATSRDGNEKLFF; DNA: TGTGCCACCAGCAGAGACGGTAATGAAAAACTGTTTTTT
J: TRBJ2-3; V: TRBV19; D: .; size: .; CDR3: CASSTGGRGPDTQYF; DNA: TGTGCCAGTAGCACGGGAGGCAGGGGGCCAGATACGCAGTATTTT
J: TRBJ2-7; V: TRBV6-6; D: .; size: .; CDR3: CASTDSTFFEQYF; DNA: TGTGCCAGCACCGACAGCACTTTTTTTGAGCAGTACTTC
J: TRBJ1-3; V: TRBV18; D: .; size: .; CDR3: CASSPGSGNTIYF; DNA: TGTGCCAGCTCTCCGGGGTCTGGAAACACCATATATTTT
J: TRBJ1-4; V: TRBV28; D: TRBD1; size: .; CDR3: CASSRQGATNEKLFF; DNA: TGTGCCAGCAGTAGACAGGGTGCAACTAATGAAAAACTGTTTTTT
J: TRBJ2-3; V: TRBV19; D: TRBD1; size: .; CDR3: CASSIIIQGADTQYF; DNA: TGTGCCAGTAGTATAATCATACAGGGGGCAGATACGCAGTATTTT
J: TRBJ2-1; V: TRBV3-1/TRBV3-2; D: .; size: .; CDR3: CASSQAYYNEQFF; DNA: TGTGCCAGCAGCCAAGCCTACTACAATGAGCAGTTCTTC
J: TRBJ1-2; V: TRBV28; D: .; size: .; CDR3: CASSFVERGYTF; DNA: TGTGCCAGCAGTTTTGTGGAGCGTGGCTACACCTTC
J: TRBJ2-7; V: TRBV5-1; D: .; size: .; CDR3: CASSLGGGLSSYEQYF; DNA: TGCGCCAGCAGCTTGGGTGGAGGCCTTAGCTCCTACGAGCAGTACTTC
J: TRBJ2-7; V: TRBV3-1/TRBV3-2; D: .; size: .; CDR3: CASSQGRVHSIEQYF; DNA: TGTGCCAGCAGCCAAGGGCGGGTGCATTCTATCGAGCAGTACTTC
J: TRBJ1-2; V: TRBV3-1/TRBV3-2; D: TRBD1; size: few; CDR3: CASGDRGSNYGYTF; DNA: TGTGCCAGCGGGGACAGAGGATCTAACTATGGCTACACCTTC
J: TRBJ2-7; V: TRBV5-1; D: TRBD1; size: few; CDR3: CASSSRQGAYEQYF; DNA: TGCGCCAGCAGCTCCAGACAGGGGGCCTACGAGCAGTACTTC
J: TRBJ1-2; V: TRBV13; D: .; size: .; CDR3: CASSQRQATRRYTF; DNA: TGTGCCAGCAGCCAACGACAGGCCACGCGGCGGTACACCTTC
J: TRBJ1-1; V: TRBV18; D: .; size: .; CDR3: CASAREQGNTEAFF; DNA: TGTGCCAGCGCTAGAGAACAGGGAAACACTGAAGCTTTCTTT
J: TRBJ1-1; V: TRBV7-9; D: .; size: .; CDR3: CASSLFRGTEAFF; DNA: TGTGCCAGCAGCTTATTCAGGGGTACTGAAGCTTTCTTT
J: TRBJ2-1; V: TRBV7-2; D: .; size: .; CDR3: CASSLVFTGGLRAYNEQFF; DNA: TGTGCCAGCAGCTTAGTCTTTACCGGGGGTCTCAGGGCTTACAATGAGCAGTTCTTC
J: TRBJ2-5; V: TRBV9; D: TRBD2; size: .; CDR3: CASSVASSGGQETQYF; DNA: TGTGCCAGCAGCGTAGCTTCTAGCGGGGGACAAGAGACCCAGTACTTC
J: TRBJ2-7; V: TRBV18; D: .; size: .; CDR3: CASSPTERPSYEQYF; DNA: TGTGCCAGCTCACCCACGGAGCGGCCATCCTACGAGCAGTACTTC
J: TRBJ1-2; V: TRBV28; D: .; size: .; CDR3: CASALRGLYGYTF; DNA: TGTGCCAGCGCGTTACGGGGTCTCTATGGCTACACCTTC
J: TRBJ2-3; V: TRBV5-1; D: .; size: .; CDR3: CASSSRTGSTDTQYF; DNA: TGCGCCAGCAGCTCTCGGACTGGGAGCACAGATACGCAGTATTTT
J: TRBJ2-7; V: TRBV7-2; D: TRBD1; size: .; CDR3: CASSLNGDSSYEQYF; DNA: TGTGCCAGCAGTTTAAATGGGGACAGCTCCTACGAGCAGTACTTC
J: TRBJ1-2; V: TRBV28; D: .; size: .; CDR3: CASSFSGDASYGYTF; DNA: TGTGCCAGCAGTTTTTCAGGGGATGCGAGCTATGGCTACACCTTC
J: TRBJ2-7; V: TRBV27; D: .; size: .; CDR3: CASSLTSEGYEQYF; DNA: TGTGCCAGCAGTTTAACCTCAGAGGGCTACGAGCAGTACTTC
J: TRBJ2-1; V: TRBV20-1; D: .; size: .; CDR3: CSATYNEQFF; DNA: TGCAGTGCCACCTACAATGAGCAGTTCTTC
J: TRBJ1-6; V: TRBV10-3; D: .; size: .; CDR3: CAISGLSNSPLHF; DNA: TGTGCCATAAGTGGTTTGTCGAATTCACCCCTCCACTTT
J: TRBJ2-3; V: TRBV10-3; D: TRBD1; size: .; CDR3: CAIGRQGFTDTQYF; DNA: TGTGCCATCGGCCGACAGGGATTCACAGATACGCAGTATTTT
J: TRBJ1-1; V: TRBV28; D: TRBD1; size: .; CDR3: CASSLRQGASNTEAFF; DNA: TGTGCCAGCAGTCTTCGTCAGGGGGCTTCGAACACTGAAGCTTTCTTT
J: TRBJ2-1; V: TRBV6-2/TRBV6-3; D: TRBD2; size: .; CDR3: CASSASGPSYNEQFF; DNA: TGTGCCAGCAGCGCTAGCGGGCCGTCCTACAATGAGCAGTTCTTC
J: TRBJ1-1; V: TRBV7-8; D: .; size: .; CDR3: CASSLVGRAMNTEAFF; DNA: TGTGCCAGCAGCTTAGTTGGCAGGGCTATGAACACTGAAGCTTTCTTT
J: TRBJ2-2; V: TRBV3-1/TRBV3-2; D: TRBD2; size: .; CDR3: CASSRRSGLAGVPGELFF; DNA: TGTGCCAGCAGCCGTAGATCGGGACTAGCGGGAGTACCCGGGGAGCTGTTTTTT
J: TRBJ1-2; V: TRBV28; D: TRBD1; size: .; CDR3: CASLTGGRNGYTF; DNA: TGTGCCAGCTTGACAGGGGGGAGGAATGGCTACACCTTC
J: TRBJ1-1; V: TRBV11-3; D: .; size: .; CDR3: CASSPGGKWNTEAFF; DNA: TGTGCCAGCAGCCCGGGGGGTAAATGGAACACTGAAGCTTTCTTT
J: TRBJ1-6; V: TRBV5-1; D: TRBD1; size: .; CDR3: CASSWNFPGTGNSYNSPLHF; DNA: TGCGCCAGCAGCTGGAACTTCCCCGGGACAGGAAACTCCTATAATTCACCCCTCCACTTT
J: TRBJ1-6; V: TRBV28; D: .; size: .; CDR3: CASSLPPGRVESPLHF; DNA: TGTGCCAGCTCACTCCCTCCAGGGAGGGTCGAATCACCCCTCCACTTT
J: TRBJ2-1; V: TRBV5-6; D: .; size: .; CDR3: CASRLGGAYYNEQFF; DNA: TGTGCCAGCCGTCTTGGGGGGGCCTACTACAATGAGCAGTTCTTC
J: TRBJ1-1; V: TRBV30; D: TRBD1; size: .; CDR3: CAWSVQGGNTEAFF; DNA: TGTGCCTGGAGTGTACAGGGGGGGAACACTGAAGCTTTCTTT